These 18 T cell receptor beta chains came from one sample sequenced in a study of regulatory T cells in long-lasting Graves disease (dated by TCRdb to the early 2020s). Library preparation employed multiplex PCR. The listed sequencing device is Illumina HiSeq 4000. TCR beta libraries were built with iRepertoire HTBI primers and Arm-PCR amplification of CDR3 regions. The raw public data were reprocessed by TCRdb itself: fastp quality trimming at Q25, MiXCR clonotype calling, in-frame beta chains only. Rows matching on CDR3 protein sequence are summarized as one entry with the most common DNA and genes. A total of approximately 440,000 distinct CDR3 sequences appear in this sample, less than 25% of them only once. The ten largest clones capture about a quarter of the sample. The time point label, read with the paper, signifies: persistent/refractory GD, antithyroid drugs over 5 years with positive TRAb. For both TCR sequencing and RNA sequencing, RNA was extracted from PBMCs in TRIzol.

This sample comprised peripheral blood mononuclear cells (PBMCs), obtained when the disease was refractory, from a patient treated with antithyroid drugs. The receptors originated from a female donor with Graves disease.

This clonotype was detected only a few times. This sequence joins TRBV7-9 and TRBJ1-2; TRBD1 aligns across 7 bases. CDR3 size: 16 residues. Germline V gene data show CDR1 as SEHNR and CDR2 as FQNEAQ (reference sequence). The V and J ends lost 5 bases and 2 bases, in that order; junction bases with no gene match: 11. CDR3 loop: CASSLIGQAENYGYTF. The CDR3 coding sequence is TGTGCCAGCAGCCTCATCGGACAGGCGGAGAACTATGGCTACACCTTC.

This clonotype was counted a few times. The chain uses TRBV6-1 and TRBJ1-1; 7 nucleotides match TRBD1. After removal of 8 bases from V and 4 bases from J, the junction contained 7 bases not matched to a gene. The germline V gene encodes CDR1 MNHNS and CDR2 SASEGT. This CDR3 contains 13 residues. CDR3 in DNA: TGTGCCAGCGTGCACAGGGGAGGCACTGAAGCTTTCTTT. Protein sequence: CASVHRGGTEAFF.

This clonotype was counted at least ten times. V usage is TRBV3-1 and J usage is TRBJ2-5, with D unclear. The germline V and J ends were trimmed by 1 base and 2 bases, with 14 bases remaining between them. Germline CDR1 and CDR2: LGHDT and YNNKEL (reference sequence). CDR3 length: 16 amino acids. The CDR3 nucleotides are TGTGCCAGCAGCCAAGCCTCGGACCCTAAACAAGAGACCCAGTACTTC. Encoded protein: CASSQASDPKQETQYF.

The CDR3 loop is CASSLTSAGLTYEQYF. The CDR3 bases are TGTGCCAGCAGTTTAACATCAGCGGGGCTCACCTACGAGCAGTACTTC. The rearrangement uses TRBV27 and TRBJ2-7, with 7 nucleotides matching TRBD2. The junction had 9 bases not matched to a gene; V was cut back by 2 bases and J by 2 bases. The CDR3 is made up of 16 amino acids. CDR1 is MNHEY, CDR2 SMNVEV, per germline (reference sequence).

In this sample, this clonotype turned up many times. V gene TRBV2 combines with J gene TRBJ2-7, with TRBD1 identical over 9 bases. The CDR3 contains 15 residues. Germline V gene sequence: CDR1 SNHLY, CDR2 FYNNEI. Germline trimming cut 6 bases from V and 4 bases from J; bases unmatched to any gene: 10. The DNA of the CDR3 is TGTGCCAGCAGAAAAGGGACAGGGAAAGGATACGAGCAGTACTTC. Translated: CASRKGTGKGYEQYF.

The V and J genes are TRBV7-8 and TRBJ1-1; 9 bases agree with TRBD1. Trimming at V came to 5 bases and at J to 4 bases, leaving 8 bases not matched to a gene. The CDR3 covers 15 residues. Per germline, CDR1 SGHVS and CDR2 FQNEAQ. As DNA, the CDR3 is TGTGCCAGCAGCCGCAGACAGGGGGGAACCACTGAAGCTTTCTTT. This encodes CASSRRQGGTTEAFF.

This clonotype was seen repeatedly, ten times or more. The J gene is TRBJ1-5, the V gene TRBV15; D unclear. This CDR3 is built from 14 residues. Germline V gene data show CDR1 as LNHNV and CDR2 as YYDKDF (reference sequence). V shed 1 base and J shed 0 bases, with 4 bases lying between them. The CDR3 reads CATSRGGSNQPQHF. The CDR3 nucleotides are TGTGCCACCAGCAGAGGAGGTAGCAATCAGCCCCAGCATTTT. The variable domain in full, with the rest retrieved from reference TRBV15 and TRBJ1-5, is DAMVIQNPRYQVTQFGKPVTLSCSQTLNHNVMYWYQQKSSQAPKLLFHYYDKDFNNEADTPDNFQSRRPNTSFCFLDIRSPGLGDTAMYLCATSRGGSNQPQHFGDGTRLSIL.

The chain combines TRBV12-3 or TRBV12-4 with TRBJ1-3; 7 positions agree with TRBD1. Trimming cost V 4 bases and J 2 bases; bases outside gene matches: 2. The CDR3 is made up of 14 amino acids. This CDR3 is CASSSQGPGNTIYF. The CDR3 nucleotides are TGTGCCAGCAGTTCACAGGGGCCTGGAAACACCATATATTTT.

The rearrangement links TRBV5-5 to TRBJ2-5, with D tentatively TRBD1 (5 bases). This CDR3 is built from 16 residues. Germline loops: CDR1 SGHKS, CDR2 YYEKEE (reference sequence). V lost 7 bases to trimming and J lost 2 bases, with 21 bases between them. The CDR3 spells CASAFTDSTGQETQYF. The CDR3 nucleotides read TGTGCCAGCGCTTTTACCGACTCAACAGGACAAGAGACCCAGTACTTC.

This clonotype turned up a few times. This chain uses TRBV29-1 with TRBJ2-7; 12 positions agree with TRBD1. Germline CDR1 reads SQVTM; CDR2 reads ANQGSEA. Unmatched junction bases numbered 7, after V lost 6 bases and J lost 4 bases. The CDR3 is made up of 14 amino acids. DNA of the CDR3: TGCAGCGTCCATATGGGACAGGGGGCGTACGAGCAGTACTTC. Its protein product is CSVHMGQGAYEQYF.

Of note for this clonotype: One base separates it from a far larger clone, so it is likely a read error. The rearrangement uses TRBV27 and TRBJ2-5; D may be TRBD1 (6 bases). The J call may be faulty, since TRBJ2-7 better matches the DNA end. The CDR3 spans 17 residues. Germline V gene sequence: CDR1 MNHEY, CDR2 SMNVEV (reference sequence). The CDR3, as DNA: TGTGCCAGCAGTTTCCGACAGGACGGGACAAGCTCCTACGAGCAGTACTTC. This codes for CASSFRQDGTSSYEQYF.

The gene calls are TRBV20-1 and TRBJ2-3, with TRBD2 identical over 8 bases. Germline V lookup: CDR1 DFQATT, CDR2 SNEGSKA (reference sequence). The CDR3 is 15 amino acids. The V and J ends lost 6 bases and 2 bases, in that order; junction bases with no gene match: 10. In DNA form, the CDR3 reads TGCAGTGCCACGCAACTAGCGGAGAACACAGATACGCAGTATTTT. This sequence encodes CSATQLAENTDTQYF.

V and J are TRBV5-1 and TRBJ2-7; TRBD2 agrees at 7 bases. V was clipped by 0 bases and J by 3 bases; unmatched bases: 12. Germline CDR1 is SGHRS and CDR2 is YFSETQ. The CDR3 is 17 residues long. The CDR3 reads CASSLGLTLAENYEQYF. Written as DNA, the CDR3 is TGCGCCAGCAGCTTGGGCCTGACGCTAGCGGAGAACTACGAGCAGTACTTC.

Worth noting for this clonotype: This may be a read error: a much more frequent sequence differs by one nucleotide. J is TRBJ2-6 and V is TRBV2; D not resolved. CDR1 SNHLY and CDR2 FYNNEI come from the germline V gene. This CDR3 has 14 residues. The CDR3 region has the DNA TGTGCCAGCAGTGTTAGCTCTGGGACCAACGTCCTGACTTTC. Amino acid sequence: CASSVSSGTNVLTF.

The rearrangement joins TRBV6-5 to TRBJ2-4, with 7 bases lining up with TRBD1. The CDR3 has 16 residues. V shed 4 bases and J 0 bases; nucleotides not matched to a gene: 6. The germline gives CDR1 MNHEY, CDR2 SVGAGI. CDR3 loop: CASSSGTAIAKNIQYF. Written as DNA, the CDR3 is TGTGCCAGCAGTTCCGGGACAGCCATAGCCAAAAACATTCAGTACTTC.

This clonotype was detected many times. V gene TRBV20-1 combines with J gene TRBJ1-2; 7 bases agree with TRBD1. Germline CDR1 is DFQATT and CDR2 is SNEGSKA (reference sequence). The CDR3 consists of 15 residues. The ends lost 1 base at V and 4 bases at J; junction bases unmatched: 9. CDR3 DNA sequence: TGCAGTGCTAGAGGACAGGGAAAGGGGAGCTATGGCTACACCTTC. Its protein is CSARGQGKGSYGYTF.

The chain links TRBV7-8 to TRBJ1-5; D not resolved. V was clipped by 1 base and J by 7 bases, with 14 bases between them. CDR3 length equals 15 residues. Germline V gene sequence: CDR1 SGHVS, CDR2 FQNEAQ. CDR3 in DNA: TGTGCCAGCAGCTTAGAGGGTCAGGTGGGGCAGCCCCAGCATTTT. Its translation is CASSLEGQVGQPQHF.

This clonotype was detected ten times or more. CDR3 sequence reads: CASRFGTDLSGYTF. CDR3 coding DNA: TGTGCCAGCAGGTTCGGGACAGACTTAAGTGGCTACACCTTC. The J gene is TRBJ1-2, the V gene TRBV28; 7 bases match TRBD1. The V and J ends lost 6 bases and 7 bases, in that order; junction bases with no gene match: 11. This CDR3 region has 14 residues. Per germline, CDR1 MDHEN and CDR2 SYDVKM.